The present TCR beta chain was sequenced within a study of blood T cell repertoires in COVID-19. About the study: Researchers got acute and convalescent COVID-19 samples from the United States, Italy and Spain. In each case, the material was cDNA or gDNA derived from T cells, B-cell-depleted T cells, or PBMCs.

Per the original data handling: Using reference gene primer amplification, nucleated cell counts were estimated. Profiling relied on immunoSEQ multiplex PCR, and the TCRdb table lists in-frame clones only, not all of them. Clone size and V and J calls were adopted from that table, with D and trimming inferred from the DNA. The repertoire has approximately 50,000 clones, roughly 83% of them found once; the top ten carry approximately 15%. This CDR3 is built from 14 residues. V was shortened by 6 bases and J by 1 base, with 10 bases between the two germline ends. Germline loops: CDR1 PRHDT, CDR2 FYEKMQ (reference sequence). This clone was seen once.

This TCR was sampled from a man in his 70s with active COVID-19. The chain is built from TRBV13 and TRBJ2-1, with D perhaps matching TRBD2 (6 bases). Sequencing was performed on peripheral blood. CDR3 in DNA: TGTGCCAGCAGTTGGAGCGGGTCCTACAATGAGCAGTTCTTC. It encodes CASSWSGSYNEQFF. The whole variable domain, remainder taken from reference TRBV13 and TRBJ2-1, is AAGVIQSPRHLIKEKRETATLKCYPIPRHDTVYWYQQGPGQDPQFLISFYEKMQSDKGSIPDRFSAQQFSDYHSELNMSSLELGDSALYFCASSWSGSYNEQFFGPGTRLTVL.